Reported below is one TCR beta chain. The CDR3 totals 15 residues. Germline-derived CDR1 and CDR2 are SGDLS and YYNGEE. Trimming removed 4 bases from V and 1 base from J, with 11 bases in between. The data are from a study of brain T cells in children with intractable seizures. Sequencing was performed with immunoSEQ multiplex PCR; in TCRdb, only in-frame clones are kept and a portion is missing. Here the sample spans hundreds of thousands of clones, nearly 95% being singletons. This sample's time point: blood from clinic visit 5 months post-surgery; TSC patient then seizure free. Sequencing was limited to surgery cases with top T cell transcript signatures in brain tissue.

The chain uses TRBV9 and TRBJ1-4; D not certain. The input for sequencing was peripheral blood, taken roughly 5 months after surgery. This sequence was found in a boy under three years old with tuberous sclerosis and intractable seizures. DNA for the CDR3: TGTGCCAGCAGCTCATGGGGAGGAACTAATGAAAAACTGTTTTTT. It encodes CASSSWGGTNEKLFF.